A selection of T cell receptor beta chains follows, all from one sample in a study of patients and donors after allogeneic stem cell transplantation. TCRdb ran MiXCR on the RT-PCR reads and lists one entry per CDR3 protein. The data show over 150,000 distinct CDR3 sequences, about 32% seen once. The sample consisted of blood, either unsorted or a sorted T cell fraction (not recorded which). The receptors here all came from a human donor who was either an allogeneic HSCT recipient or a stem cell or donor lymphocyte infusion donor (not recorded which). It is not recorded whose cells these are; they may come from a transplant donor. CDR3s leave out the opening cysteine and the closing phenylalanine or tryptophan. The order of the fields is V gene, CDR3 protein.

v_call: TRBV5-1; cdr3_aa: ASSLDQYEQY
v_call: TRBV5-1; cdr3_aa: ASSPGEGPTEAF
v_call: TRBV29-1; cdr3_aa: SAVTGGQPQH
v_call: TRBV7-8; cdr3_aa: ASSFGQWPRNIQY
v_call: TRBV4-3; cdr3_aa: ASSQDPQLQETQY
v_call: TRBV20-1; cdr3_aa: SATRSYGYT
v_call: TRBV9; cdr3_aa: ASSVDPGLQTTEAF
v_call: TRBV7-9; cdr3_aa: ASSLGTVIYEQY
v_call: TRBV24-1; cdr3_aa: ATSDLGRASTDTQY
v_call: TRBV6-5; cdr3_aa: ASSYKRGGHEKLF
v_call: TRBV20-1; cdr3_aa: SARRGASGANVLT
v_call: TRBV12-3/TRBV12-4; cdr3_aa: ASSPRLAGAGEQY
v_call: TRBV11-1; cdr3_aa: ASSEFRKGTGPDTQY
v_call: TRBV20-1; cdr3_aa: SAPEYSNTDTQY
v_call: TRBV20-1; cdr3_aa: SASIGRDEKLF
v_call: TRBV20-1; cdr3_aa: SARSGTGGNTIY
v_call: TRBV29-1; cdr3_aa: SVEGDREVYEAF
v_call: TRBV7-2; cdr3_aa: ASSSTVRDNQPQH